Following are 30 T cell receptor beta chains from one sample sequenced in a study of regulatory T cells in long-lasting Graves disease. Time point given: newly diagnosed GD, antithyroid drugs for less than 3 months. Construction of the TCR library relied on RNA isolated from PBMCs. Investigators prepared the TCR beta libraries by applying iRepertoire HTBI primers and Arm-PCR of CDR3 regions. Each CDR3 protein is one row after TCRdb ran MiXCR on the multiplex PCR reads. Of 400,000 to 500,000 distinct CDR3 sequences listed, over 12% are singletons. This same sample was also taken into another study, of T cells in Graves' hyperthyroidism and ophthalmopathy.

This specimen was peripheral blood mononuclear cells (PBMCs), taken at new diagnosis, from a patient treated with antithyroid drugs. All receptors come from a woman aged 40 to 50 with Graves disease.

This clonotype was seen many times. The chain has TRBV20-1 and TRBJ1-1; tentatively, D is TRBD1 (6 bases). This CDR3 comprises 13 residues. Between the trimmed V and J ends, which lost 6 bases and 1 base, there was a span of 12 bases. Germline V gene data show CDR1 as DFQATT and CDR2 as SNEGSKA (reference sequence). CDR3 nucleotide sequence: TGCAGTGCAACCGACAGGAAGAACACTGAAGCTTTCTTT. It yields the protein CSATDRKNTEAFF.

This clonotype came up a few times. The chain recombines TRBV4-3 with TRBJ2-1; a possible D gene is TRBD1 (6 bases). The V end was cut by 1 base, the J end by 6 bases, with 16 bases between. The CDR3 extends over 16 amino acids. Germline CDR1 is LGHNA and CDR2 is YSLEER. For the CDR3, the DNA is TGCGCCAGCAGCCAAGTTAAAGGGGGATTACGCAATGAGCAGTTCTTC. Protein sequence: CASSQVKGGLRNEQFF.

V is TRBV19 and J is TRBJ1-3; D unresolved. V was pared by 3 bases and J by 4 bases, with 7 bases between. The CDR3 spans 13 residues. Per germline, CDR1 LNHDA and CDR2 SQIVND (reference sequence). CDR3 in DNA: TGTGCCAGTAGTATGACGACAGGAAACACCATATATTTT. Its protein is CASSMTTGNTIYF.

This clonotype was counted between two and nine times. A much larger clone differs from this one at a single base, so this may be a read error. The J gene is TRBJ2-1, the V gene TRBV2, with D tentatively TRBD2 (6 bases). Germline CDR1 and CDR2: SNHLY and FYNNEI. This CDR3 has 12 amino acids. Here the CDR3 reads CASMTAGNERFF. In nucleotides, the CDR3 is TGTGCCAGCATGACAGCGGGCAATGAGCGGTTCTTC.

The CDR3 nucleotides read TGTGCCAGTAGTGTAGCTTGGGGACACCTTTACGAGCAGTACTTC. It yields the protein CASSVAWGHLYEQYF. The chain combines TRBV19 with TRBJ2-7; a weak D match, TRBD1 (6 bases). The CDR3 has 15 residues. The germline gives CDR1 LNHDA, CDR2 SQIVND (reference sequence). Trimming took 5 bases from V and 4 from J, leaving 18 bases between them.

The chain links TRBV12-3 or TRBV12-4 to TRBJ2-3, with D possibly TRBD2 on 6 matching bases. V was pared by 6 bases and J by 1 base, with 11 bases between. This CDR3 contains 14 residues. As DNA, the CDR3 is TGTGCCAGCAGACGACTAGAAGGCACAGATACGCAGTATTTT. As protein: CASRRLEGTDTQYF.

This chain joins TRBV29-1 and TRBJ1-2, with D perhaps matching TRBD1 (5 bases). The CDR3 is made up of 12 amino acids. Germline V CDR1 and CDR2: SQVTM, ANQGSEA. V lost 7 bases and J 7 bases, leaving 16 bases between the germline ends. The CDR3 coding sequence is TGCAGCGCTCCCCAAGGGGTTGGTGGCTACACCTTC. Its translation: CSAPQGVGGYTF.

CDR3 DNA: TGTGCCAGCAGTTCGAGGCTAGCGGGGACGAACACCGGGGAGCTGTTTTTT. Translating gives CASSSRLAGTNTGELFF. The V call is TRBV6-5, the J call TRBJ2-2; 9 positions match TRBD2. The germline gives CDR1 MNHEY, CDR2 SVGAGI. The CDR3 runs 17 residues. After removal of 4 bases from V and 0 bases from J, the junction contained 6 bases not matched to a gene.

The chain recombines TRBV9 with TRBJ2-3; D is uncertain. Germline values: CDR1 SGDLS, CDR2 YYNGEE. Trimming stripped 0 bases from V and 5 bases from J, with 13 bases between. This CDR3 is built from 15 residues. The CDR3 loop reads CASSVVGHVGDTQYF. The CDR3 bases are TGTGCCAGCAGCGTAGTCGGCCACGTGGGAGATACGCAGTATTTT. Filled out from reference TRBV9 and TRBJ2-3, the complete variable domain reads DSGVTQTPKHLITATGQRVTLRCSPRSGDLSVYWYQQSLDQGLQFLIQYYNGEERAKGNILERFSAQQFPDLHSELNLSSLELGDSALYFCASSVVGHVGDTQYFGPGTRLTVL.

This clonotype was found many times. Here the CDR3 reads CASSLVPTRASNQPQHF. DNA for the CDR3: TGTGCCAGCAGCTTAGTCCCCACCAGGGCTAGCAATCAGCCCCAGCATTTT. The chain has TRBV11-3 and TRBJ1-5, with a tentative D call TRBD1 (5 bases). Germline loops: CDR1 SGHNT, CDR2 YENEEA. Trimming stripped 1 base from V and 0 bases from J, with 13 bases between. CDR3 length equals 17 residues. The whole variable domain, remainder taken from reference TRBV11-3 and TRBJ1-5, is EAGVVQSPRYKIIEKKQPVAFWCNPISGHNTLYWYLQNLGQGPELLIRYENEEAVDDSQLPKDRFSAERLKGVDSTLKIQPAELGDSAVYLCASSLVPTRASNQPQHFGDGTRLSIL.

This clonotype appeared many times. The V call is TRBV3-1, the J call TRBJ2-5; no clear D gene. Trimming stripped 2 bases from V and 1 base from J, with 14 bases between. CDR1 and CDR2 (germline): LGHDT, YNNKEL (reference sequence). This CDR3 has 16 residues. The CDR3 here is CASSQHSLAPQETQYF. Written as DNA, the CDR3 is TGTGCCAGCAGCCAACATTCGCTGGCGCCCCAAGAGACCCAGTACTTC.

In its sample, this clonotype was seen many times. The chain combines TRBV5-1 with TRBJ2-7, with TRBD2 identical over 10 bases. The CDR3 runs to 16 residues. The germline gives CDR1 SGHRS, CDR2 YFSETQ. Losses at the gene ends were 4 bases for V and 3 bases for J; bases not matched to a gene: 10. CDR3 amino acids: CASSVTGTSALYEQYF. The CDR3 DNA reads TGCGCCAGCAGCGTTACTGGGACTAGCGCCCTCTACGAGCAGTACTTC.

This clonotype was observed a few times. This chain connects TRBV4-2 to TRBJ2-1; a weak D match, TRBD1 (6 bases). V was clipped by 0 bases and J by 1 base, with 13 bases between them. The germline gives CDR1 LGHNA, CDR2 YNFKEQ. This CDR3 is 17 amino acids long. The CDR3 here is CASSQESGRGSYNEQFF. In DNA, the CDR3 is TGTGCCAGCAGCCAAGAAAGTGGTAGGGGGTCCTACAATGAGCAGTTCTTC.

This clonotype was recorded many times. V usage is TRBV12-3 or TRBV12-4 and J usage is TRBJ1-1, with D possibly matching TRBD1 (6 bases). Trimming shortened V by 4 bases and J by 4 bases, and 10 bases separated the two germline ends. The CDR3 runs 13 residues. The CDR3 nucleotides read TGTGCCAGCAGTTGGGAGACAGGCACTGAAGCTTTCTTT. Its protein is CASSWETGTEAFF.

CDR3 loop: CSAKQGNQPQHF. CDR3 nucleotide sequence: TGCAGTGCAAAGCAGGGAAATCAGCCCCAGCATTTT. The rearrangement joins TRBV20-1 to TRBJ1-5; tentatively, D is TRBD1 (5 bases). With 6 bases removed from V and 4 bases from J, the gap between germline ends came to 10 bases. The CDR3 extends over 12 amino acids. From germline, CDR1 is DFQATT and CDR2 SNEGSKA (reference sequence).

The genes are TRBV6-1 and TRBJ2-1, with 7 nucleotides matching TRBD2. The germline V gene has CDR1 MNHNS and CDR2 SASEGT. This CDR3 region has 16 residues. V was clipped by 3 bases and J by 0 bases; unmatched bases: 5. Here the CDR3 reads CASSDEAGVSYNEQFF. The CDR3 DNA reads as TGTGCCAGCAGTGATGAGGCGGGAGTCTCCTACAATGAGCAGTTCTTC.

Details on this clonotype: A clone one base away is much larger, so this may be a read error. This chain connects TRBV20-1 to TRBJ2-1; 12 positions match TRBD2. Germline CDR1 DFQATT, CDR2 SNEGSKA (reference sequence). The CDR3 runs 17 residues. CDR3 region: CSAPAGLAGLSYNEQLF. In nucleotides, the CDR3 is TGCAGTGCTCCAGCGGGACTAGCGGGCCTCTCTTACAATGAGCAGCTCTTC.

This clonotype has more than one count but fewer than ten. The chain combines TRBV5-1 with TRBJ2-2; the match to TRBD2 covers 13 bases. This CDR3 has 18 residues. Trimming removed 1 base from V and 7 bases from J; junction bases left unmatched: 10. Looked up from germline, CDR1 is SGHRS and CDR2 is YFSETQ. In nucleotides, the CDR3 is TGCGCCAGCAGCTTGAAGACACTAGCGGGAGGGCCTTACGGGGAGCTGTTTTTT. Translating gives CASSLKTLAGGPYGELFF.

This clonotype appeared many times. The chain recombines TRBV2 with TRBJ2-2; TRBD1 agrees at 8 bases. CDR1 and CDR2 (germline): SNHLY, FYNNEI. V gave up 3 bases and J gave up 4 bases; unmatched junction bases: 7. The CDR3 is made up of 16 amino acids. CDR3 region: CASSDRRGQGTGELFF. CDR3 DNA: TGTGCCAGCAGTGATCGCAGGGGGCAGGGCACCGGGGAGCTGTTTTTT. Variable domain in full (rest from reference TRBV2 and TRBJ2-2): EPEVTQTPSHQVTQMGQEVILRCVPISNHLYFYWYRQILGQKVEFLVSFYNNEISEKSEIFDDQFSVERPDGSNFTLKIRSTKLEDSAMYFCASSDRRGQGTGELFFGEGSRLTVL.

Many counts were recorded for this clonotype. V usage is TRBV2 and J usage is TRBJ2-2, with D tentatively TRBD2 (6 bases). The germline V and J ends were trimmed by 6 bases and 3 bases, with 8 bases remaining between them. CDR1 SNHLY and CDR2 FYNNEI come from the germline V gene. The CDR3 runs to 13 residues. The CDR3 bases are TGTGCCAGCAGGGAGGGTCACACCGGGGAGCTGTTTTTT. It specifies CASREGHTGELFF.

The chain couples TRBV29-1 to TRBJ2-3, with 12 nucleotides matching TRBD2. The V segment lost 1 base and the J segment 8 bases; nucleotides outside the gene matches: 16. The CDR3 is made up of 18 amino acids. Germline V gene lookup returns CDR1 SQVTM and CDR2 ANQGSEA. Here the CDR3 DNA reads TGCAGCGTTGAAGGTTGGGGACTAGCGGGCCGGGAAGCAGGTACGCAGTATTTT. This codes for CSVEGWGLAGREAGTQYF.

This clonotype was found many times. The chain uses TRBV28 and TRBJ2-3; maybe TRBD2 (7 bases). V was shortened by 7 bases and J by 0 bases, with 20 bases between the two germline ends. The length of the CDR3 is 17 residues. Germline V CDR1 and CDR2: MDHEN, SYDVKM. The CDR3 sequence is CASTRGRGRASTDTQYF. The DNA for the CDR3 is TGTGCCAGCACCCGGGGTAGGGGGAGGGCTAGCACAGATACGCAGTATTTT.

This clonotype was picked up a small number of times. The chain links TRBV6-2 or TRBV6-3 to TRBJ2-2; D is unresolved. Germline V gene data show CDR1 as MNHEY and CDR2 as SVGEGT. The ends were cut back, 5 bases at V and 1 base at J, with 8 bases in the middle. This CDR3 contains 14 residues. The CDR3 sequence is CASSGSRNTGELFF. CDR3 DNA: TGTGCCAGCAGTGGCTCCAGGAACACCGGGGAGCTGTTTTTT.

This clonotype was counted at least ten times. The rearrangement links TRBV2 to TRBJ1-5; the D is unclear. The V gene's germline CDR1 is SNHLY and CDR2 FYNNEI. V shed 4 bases and J shed 0 bases, with 10 bases lying between them. This CDR3 spans 15 amino acids. CDR3 sequence reads: CASSVGDYSNQPQHF. CDR3 nucleotide sequence: TGTGCCAGCAGTGTTGGCGATTATAGCAATCAGCCCCAGCATTTT.

To note about this clonotype: Possible read error: a much larger clone is one base away. The chain recombines TRBV18 with TRBJ2-7; 12 positions match TRBD1. The CDR3 contains 14 residues. The germline V gene has CDR1 KGHSH and CDR2 LQKENI. As DNA, the CDR3 is TGTGTCAGTGCCCGGGACAGGGGGCCCTACGAGCAGTACTTC. Protein: CVSARDRGPYEQYF.

This clonotype was detected ten times or more. V and J are TRBV30 and TRBJ1-4; no clear D gene. The CDR3 spans 15 residues. V was shortened by 5 bases and J by 7 bases, with 20 bases between the two germline ends. Germline V CDR1 and CDR2: GTSNPN, SVGIG (reference sequence). The CDR3 loop is CAWGERHVRVEKLFF. CDR3 DNA sequence: TGTGCCTGGGGAGAGAGACACGTTCGCGTTGAAAAACTGTTTTTT.

Only a few counts were recorded for this clonotype. V and J are TRBV6-1 and TRBJ2-1; unclear D gene. V lost 6 bases to trimming and J lost 5 bases, with 14 bases between them. The CDR3 spans 14 residues. CDR1 and CDR2 from the germline V gene are MNHNS and SASEGT. The CDR3: CASSFPGRDNEQFF. The CDR3 DNA follows: TGTGCCAGCAGCTTCCCCGGACGGGACAATGAGCAGTTCTTC.

This clonotype occurred many times. The rearrangement uses TRBV18 and TRBJ2-5; D may be TRBD1 (6 bases). V lost 6 bases and J 5 bases, leaving 19 bases between the germline ends. This CDR3 has 15 residues. Germline values: CDR1 KGHSH, CDR2 LQKENI. The CDR3 here is CASSPGLGGEETQYF. The CDR3 region has the DNA TGTGCCAGCTCCCCGGGCCTTGGGGGCGAGGAGACCCAGTACTTC. Drawing the rest from reference TRBV18 and TRBJ2-5, the complete variable domain is NAGVMQNPRHLVRRRGQEARLRCSPMKGHSHVYWYRQLPEEGLKFMVYLQKENIIDESGMPKERFSAEFPKEGPSILRIQQVVRGDSAAYFCASSPGLGGEETQYFGPGTRLLVL.

This clonotype was picked up many times. The chain carries TRBV28 and TRBJ1-5; 7 nucleotides agree with TRBD1. Germline V lookup: CDR1 MDHEN, CDR2 SYDVKM. The V segment lost 5 bases and the J segment 2 bases; nucleotides outside the gene matches: 12. CDR3 length: 17 residues. CDR3 sequence reads: CASSPRQGGVGNQPQHF. The CDR3 nucleotides are TGTGCCAGCAGTCCAAGACAGGGTGGGGTGGGCAATCAGCCCCAGCATTTT.

The chain joins TRBV12-3 or TRBV12-4 to TRBJ2-3; 12 nucleotides match TRBD2. The CDR3 runs to 17 residues. V lost 4 bases and J lost 2; bases outside the gene matches: 7. The DNA of the CDR3 is TGTGCCAGCAGTTCCCCGACTAGCGGGAGTAACACAGATACGCAGTATTTT. It codes for CASSSPTSGSNTDTQYF.